The 19 T cell receptor beta chains presented below share a single source sample, sequenced in a study of monozygotic twins with cystic fibrosis. Using immunoSEQ multiplex PCR, the repertoire was profiled, and TCRdb retains in-frame clones only, with some absent. The sample comprises over 25,000 clones, 95% to 98% of which are singletons, and around 3% rests with the top ten. Sample: blood. Receptors originate from a girl aged 2 to 9 with cystic fibrosis.

The chain links TRBV10-3 to TRBJ2-7; D is ambiguous. Between the trimmed V and J ends, which lost 4 bases and 0 bases, there was a span of 10 bases. CDR3 length: 14 amino acids. The germline CDR1 and CDR2 sequences are ENHRY and SYGVKD. The CDR3 DNA reads TGTGCCATCAGTGTCGAGGCAGTCTCCTACGAGCAGTACTTC. As protein: CAISVEAVSYEQYF.

The chain recombines TRBV7-9 with TRBJ1-5, with 8 bases lining up with TRBD1. This CDR3 is 14 amino acids long. CDR1 SEHNR and CDR2 FQNEAQ come from the germline V gene (reference sequence). V shed 2 bases and J 5 bases; nucleotides not matched to a gene: 2. In DNA form, the CDR3 reads TGTGCCAGCAGCTTATCGACAGGGGATCAGCCCCAGCATTTT. Residues: CASSLSTGDQPQHF.

The chain has TRBV18 and TRBJ2-2, with 7 bases identical to TRBD2. J was trimmed by 4 bases and V by 6 bases; bases with no gene match: 8. In germline, CDR1 is KGHSH, CDR2 LQKENI. The CDR3 length is 15 residues. CDR3 region: CASSTGGPSTGELFF. The CDR3 DNA reads TGTGCCAGCTCGACGGGAGGTCCGAGCACCGGGGAGCTGTTTTTT.

This clone showed up just a few times. The J gene is TRBJ2-7, the V gene TRBV2; a weak D match, TRBD2 (6 bases). Trimming removed 4 bases at V and 2 bases at J, with 9 bases between. Germline CDR1 is SNHLY and CDR2 is FYNNEI. The length of the CDR3 is 13 residues. The CDR3 here is CASSGTTTYEQYF. CDR3 coding DNA: TGTGCCAGCAGTGGGACTACTACCTACGAGCAGTACTTC.

The rearrangement links TRBV19 to TRBJ2-2; D remains ambiguous. The CDR3 extends over 13 amino acids. The V and J ends lost 3 bases and 7 bases respectively, with 9 bases between them. CDR1 LNHDA and CDR2 SQIVND come from the germline V gene (reference sequence). DNA for the CDR3: TGTGCCAGTAGTATCGTATCACTCGGGGAGCTGTTTTTT. Translating it yields CASSIVSLGELFF.

J is TRBJ2-7 and V is TRBV6-1, with 8 bases lining up with TRBD2. Germline CDR1 MNHNS, CDR2 SASEGT. This CDR3 is built from 15 residues. J was trimmed by 3 bases and V by 8 bases; bases with no gene match: 12. CDR3 sequence (DNA): TGTGCCAGCGACCCTCCAGCGGGAGATAGCTACGAGCAGTACTTC. Amino acids: CASDPPAGDSYEQYF.

The chain links TRBV29-1 to TRBJ2-5; TRBD2 agrees at 7 bases. V lost 4 bases and J lost 5; bases outside the gene matches: 13. Germline V lookup: CDR1 SQVTM, CDR2 ANQGSEA. There are 15 residues in the CDR3. CDR3 residues: CSVVGLAGVGETQYF. CDR3 in DNA: TGCAGCGTTGTAGGGTTGGCGGGAGTGGGGGAGACCCAGTACTTC. Full variable domain (remainder filled in from reference TRBV29-1 and TRBJ2-5): SAVISQKPSRDICQRGTSLTIQCQVDSQVTMMFWYRQQPGQSLTLIATANQGSEATYESGFVIDKFPISRPNLTFSTLTVSNMSPEDSSIYLCSVVGLAGVGETQYFGPGTRLLVL.

This clone was detected only a few times. The DNA for the CDR3 is TGCGCCAGCAGCTTGGGGCGCGCAGAACCCTACGAGCAGTACTTC. Translation: CASSLGRAEPYEQYF. The V gene is TRBV5-1, the J gene TRBJ2-7; no clear D gene. This CDR3 is built from 15 residues. The ends were cut back, 0 bases at V and 2 bases at J, with 12 bases in the middle. Germline loops: CDR1 SGHRS, CDR2 YFSETQ.

This chain connects TRBV27 to TRBJ1-4; 7 nucleotides line up with TRBD1. The CDR3 length is 20 residues. Germline V lookup: CDR1 MNHEY, CDR2 SMNVEV (reference sequence). V dropped 4 bases and J dropped 6; count of bases not matched to a gene: 23. CDR3 nucleotide sequence: TGTGCCAGCAGTTACCAAGTCCCCGACTCGACAGGGACGCTTGATGAAAAACTGTTTTTT. This codes for CASSYQVPDSTGTLDEKLFF.

The J gene is TRBJ2-7, the V gene TRBV7-9; no definite D call. V was shortened by 2 bases and J by 3 bases, with 11 bases between the two germline ends. Germline loops: CDR1 SEHNR, CDR2 FQNEAQ (reference sequence). The CDR3 runs 14 residues. The CDR3 is CASSLSYRNYEQYF. The CDR3 bases are TGTGCCAGCAGCTTATCTTACAGAAACTACGAGCAGTACTTC.

The chain is built from TRBV7-3 and TRBJ2-3; 10 bases are shared with TRBD2. Germline assignment: CDR1 SGHTA and CDR2 FQGTGA. The CDR3 length is 17 residues. V lost 5 bases to trimming and J lost 2 bases; unmatched junction nucleotides: 10. CDR3 DNA sequence: TGTGCCAGCAGCCCCGGGGTAGCGGGAGGCTCCACAGATACGCAGTATTTT. Encoded protein: CASSPGVAGGSTDTQYF.

The V and J genes are TRBV7-9 and TRBJ2-7, with 9 bases lining up with TRBD2. With 5 bases clipped from V and 4 bases from J, the junction kept 3 bases outside the gene matches. Germline assignment: CDR1 SEHNR and CDR2 FQNEAQ (reference sequence). The CDR3 has 13 amino acids. CDR3 DNA: TGTGCCAGCAGCCCTAGCGGGGAGTACGAGCAGTACTTC. Its protein is CASSPSGEYEQYF.

This clone was observed once. The V and J genes are TRBV6-4 and TRBJ2-2; the D is unclear. The CDR3 extends over 16 amino acids. Trimming removed 0 bases at V and 0 bases at J, with 8 bases between. Looked up from germline, CDR1 is MRHNA and CDR2 is SNTAGT. The CDR3 DNA reads TGTGCCAGCAGTGACTCGAAACAATCGAACACCGGGGAGCTGTTTTTT. This codes for CASSDSKQSNTGELFF.

The J gene is TRBJ2-7, the V gene TRBV7-9, with 11 bases identical to TRBD1. Germline trimming cut 2 bases from V and 5 bases from J; bases unmatched to any gene: 5. The V gene's germline CDR1 is SEHNR and CDR2 FQNEAQ (reference sequence). The CDR3 runs to 15 residues. DNA for the CDR3: TGTGCCAGCAGCTTATGGGACAGGGGGGCCCACGAGCAGTACTTC. Translation: CASSLWDRGAHEQYF.

J is TRBJ2-2 and V is TRBV9; 8 nucleotides agree with TRBD2. V shed 3 bases and J 3 bases; nucleotides not matched to a gene: 4. This CDR3 has 15 amino acids. Germline CDR1 reads SGDLS; CDR2 reads YYNGEE. CDR3 sequence reads: CASSDRTSYTGELFF. CDR3 sequence (DNA): TGTGCCAGCAGCGACCGGACTAGCTACACCGGGGAGCTGTTTTTT.

The chain recombines TRBV12-5 with TRBJ2-3; a weak D match, TRBD2 (5 bases). This CDR3 has 14 residues. Germline V lookup: CDR1 LGHNT, CDR2 FRNRAP. V was trimmed by 3 bases and J by 0 bases, leaving 7 bases between them. The CDR3 DNA reads as TGTGCTAGTGGTTTTAGCGCTAGCACAGATACGCAGTATTTT. Its translation: CASGFSASTDTQYF. Full variable domain (rest looked up from reference TRBV12-5 and TRBJ2-3): DARVTQTPRHKVTEMGQEVTMRCQPILGHNTVFWYRQTMMQGLELLAYFRNRAPLDDSGMPKDRFSAEMPDATLATLKIQPSEPRDSAVYFCASGFSASTDTQYFGPGTRLTVL.

V gene TRBV6-5 combines with J gene TRBJ1-1; D is possibly TRBD1 (6 bases). Trimming removed 7 bases at V and 5 bases at J, with 14 bases between. CDR3 length: 13 amino acids. Germline V lookup: CDR1 MNHEY, CDR2 SVGAGI. The CDR3 bases are TGTGCCAGCACCCGGGCCACAGGGACTGAAGCTTTCTTT. It is translated as CASTRATGTEAFF.

The chain employs TRBV15 and TRBJ2-5; a possible D gene is TRBD1 (7 bases). V lost 8 bases, J lost 2 bases, and 18 bases lay in between. The CDR3 spans 15 residues. The germline V gene encodes CDR1 LNHNV and CDR2 YYDKDF (reference sequence). The DNA for the CDR3 is TGTGCCACCCACCCCGGAGGGGGCCTACAAGAGACCCAGTACTTC. This translates into CATHPGGGLQETQYF. The full variable domain, completed using reference TRBV15 and TRBJ2-5, is DAMVIQNPRYQVTQFGKPVTLSCSQTLNHNVMYWYQQKSSQAPKLLFHYYDKDFNNEADTPDNFQSRRPNTSFCFLDIRSPGLGDTAMYLCATHPGGGLQETQYFGPGTRLLVL.

J is TRBJ1-1 and V is TRBV30; maybe TRBD1 (5 bases). The germline CDR1 and CDR2 sequences are GTSNPN and SVGIG (reference sequence). Trimming cost V 0 bases and J 5 bases, with 13 bases left between them. This CDR3 is built from 14 residues. CDR3 sequence: CAWSVPGRETEAFF. The CDR3 DNA reads as TGTGCCTGGAGTGTACCGGGCAGGGAGACTGAAGCTTTCTTT.